The 5 T cell receptor beta chains listed next were all sequenced from one sample in a study of T cells in Graves' hyperthyroidism and ophthalmopathy (dated by TCRdb to the late 2010s). The library came from multiplex PCR. Reads for this sample came from an Illumina HiSeq 2000. The TCR beta CDR3 regions were amplified from RNA transcripts. The first round of RT-PCR for the TCR CDR3 was performed with the HTBI primer set and the Qiagen OneStep RT-PCR kit. TCRdb passed the public sequencing reads through fastp at Q25 and MiXCR, retaining productive beta sequences. Duplicate CDR3 protein sequences are folded into a single record with the most common DNA and genes. This sample lists roughly 550,000 distinct CDR3 sequences; around 15% were detected once. Approximately 30% of the sample is taken by the ten largest. The source material was blood. These receptors were collected from a woman aged 30 to 39 with Graves' ophthalmopathy.

This clonotype was picked up many times. The V call is TRBV7-2, the J call TRBJ2-1; D remains ambiguous. V lost 1 base to trimming and J lost 6 bases, with 7 bases between them. The CDR3 covers 13 residues. Germline values: CDR1 SGHTA, CDR2 FQGNSA. The CDR3 DNA reads TGTGCCAGCAGCTTAGGACGGACCAATGAGCAGTTCTTC. Encoded protein: CASSLGRTNEQFF.

This clonotype came up a few times. CDR3 loop: CASSPPPGHQANEQFF. CDR3 DNA: TGTGCCAGCAGTCCACCCCCCGGTCATCAAGCGAATGAGCAGTTCTTC. The rearrangement links TRBV12-3 or TRBV12-4 to TRBJ2-1, with no clear D. This CDR3 is built from 16 residues. V dropped 5 bases and J dropped 7 bases, with 21 bases sitting between them.

This clonotype showed up many times. The chain joins TRBV7-2 to TRBJ2-7; D is unresolved. CDR1 is SGHTA and CDR2 is FQGNSA in the germline V gene. The CDR3 is 12 amino acids. V was cut by 1 base and J by 5 bases, with 6 bases left in between. The CDR3 DNA follows: TGTGCCAGCAGCTTAGGTTTCAACGAGCAGTACTTC. Its translation is CASSLGFNEQYF.

The genes are TRBV28 and TRBJ1-2, with D possibly matching TRBD1 (5 bases). The V gene's germline CDR1 is MDHEN and CDR2 SYDVKM. V lost 5 bases, J lost 2 bases, and 15 bases lay in between. CDR3 length equals 15 residues. Here the CDR3 DNA reads TGTGCCAGCAGTCGGCGGGGCAGAGACAACTATGGCTACACCTTC. It codes for CASSRRGRDNYGYTF.

V gene TRBV5-1 combines with J gene TRBJ1-4; 7 nucleotides line up with TRBD1. Germline loops: CDR1 SGHRS, CDR2 YFSETQ. The CDR3 totals 15 residues. J lost 2 bases, V lost 4 bases, and 5 bases had no gene match. CDR3 sequence (DNA): TGCGCCAGCAGCCCGACAGGGTACACTAATGAAAAACTGTTTTTT. It codes for CASSPTGYTNEKLFF. Filled out from reference TRBV5-1 and TRBJ1-4, the complete variable domain reads KAGVTQTPRYLIKTRGQQVTLSCSPISGHRSVSWYQQTPGQGLQFLFEYFSETQRNKGNFPGRFSGRQFSNSRSEMNVSTLELGDSALYLCASSPTGYTNEKLFFGSGTQLSVL.